This TCR beta chain appears in the sequencing data of a study of naive and memory T cell subsets. Findings of the study overall: Naive and memory repertoire findings lacked a ground truth for validation.

An equimolar mix of two oligonucleotides served as the beta constant-region primer for TRBC1 and TRBC2. One entry per CDR3 protein, called by TCRdb with MiXCR from the UMI-ligation and nested PCR reads. The table has 140,000 to 150,000 distinct CDR3 sequences, around 15% seen once; the top ten hold about 0.15%. This clonotype has only a few counts. Its antigen is still unknown. This CDR3 is 14 amino acids long. Trimming removed 5 bases at V and 1 base at J, with 9 bases between. Germline CDR1 reads ENHRY; CDR2 reads SYGVKD. The source of this sequence is a human donor in good health. Sample: naive CD4+ T cells from blood. The chain recombines TRBV10-3 with TRBJ2-1, with unresolved D. The CDR3 DNA reads TGTGCCATCAGTCCATTTCCGTCCTACAATGAGCAGTTCTTC. This codes for CAISPFPSYNEQFF.